The clone carrying this T cell receptor (beta chain) was detected only once. This entry comes from a study of blood T cell repertoires in COVID-19. Across the study: COVID-19 samples from acute and convalescent phases originated in the United States, Italy and Spain. In each case, the material was cDNA or gDNA derived from T cells, B-cell-depleted T cells, or PBMCs.

Assay used: immunoSEQ multiplex PCR; TCRdb lists only in-frame clones, some missing. Of roughly 130,000 clones in the sample, 80% are singletons; the top ten hold 16%. Per germline, CDR1 SGHRS and CDR2 YFSETQ. CDR3 length equals 18 residues. V was pared by 4 bases and J by 6 bases, with 26 bases between. This chain links TRBV5-1 with TRBJ2-1; D is perhaps TRBD2 (5 bases). This TCR derives from a man between 60 and 75 years old with active or convalescent COVID-19. Sequencing was carried out using peripheral blood. The DNA of the CDR3 is TGCGCCAGCAGCGATACAAGGGCCGGGAATTTACTGGCCAATGAGCAGTTCTTC. This codes for CASSDTRAGNLLANEQFF.